These 22 T cell receptor beta chains were all obtained from the same sample, sequenced in a study of T cells in Graves' hyperthyroidism and ophthalmopathy. RNA transcripts were the template for amplifying TCR beta CDR3 regions. TCR CDR3 underwent first-round RT-PCR with the HTBI primer set. Each CDR3 protein gets one entry after TCRdb re-called the multiplex PCR reads with MiXCR. The sample includes about 270,000 distinct CDR3 sequences, approximately 20% of them seen just once. Sequenced input: blood. Receptors originate from a young man with Graves' ophthalmopathy.

The chain has TRBV2 and TRBJ2-5; no reliable D call. CDR3 length: 13 amino acids. Between the trimmed V and J ends, which lost 3 bases and 5 bases, there was a span of 10 bases. Germline values: CDR1 SNHLY, CDR2 FYNNEI. The DNA for the CDR3 is TGTGCCAGCAGTGATGGTAGTTACGAGACCCAGTACTTC. Translation: CASSDGSYETQYF.

This clonotype was seen at least ten times. The chain links TRBV3-1 to TRBJ2-1, with D hard to call. V shed 1 base and J shed 7 bases, with 11 bases lying between them. The CDR3 runs to 14 residues. From germline, CDR1 is LGHDT and CDR2 YNNKEL (reference sequence). The DNA for the CDR3 is TGTGCCAGCAGCCAAGCGCAGATTCTGAATGAGCAGTTCTTC. Its translation is CASSQAQILNEQFF.

This clonotype was detected ten times or more. The rearrangement joins TRBV24-1 to TRBJ2-1; D call uncertain. Looked up from germline, CDR1 is KGHDR and CDR2 is SFDVKD. Trimming left V 3 bases short and J 4 bases short, with 12 bases between. This CDR3 has 15 residues. As DNA, the CDR3 is TGTGCCACCAGTGATCCTACTACAGTTTACAATGAGCAGTTCTTC. It specifies CATSDPTTVYNEQFF.

The V gene is TRBV6-2 or TRBV6-3, the J gene TRBJ2-1; unclear D gene. V was cut by 7 bases and J by 8 bases, with 15 bases left in between. This CDR3 region has 13 residues. Per the germline V gene, CDR1 is MNHEY and CDR2 is SVGEGT. DNA for the CDR3: TGTGCCAGCATTGGGGTCTCTCTGGATGAGCAGTTCTTC. It translates to CASIGVSLDEQFF.

The chain links TRBV24-1 to TRBJ1-1, with TRBD1 as a possible D gene (5 bases). Trimming pared 9 bases from V and 1 base from J, leaving 8 bases between. Germline V gene sequence: CDR1 KGHDR, CDR2 SFDVKD. The CDR3 loop spans 12 amino acids. CDR3 residues: CATAGANTEAFF. The CDR3 nucleotides read TGTGCCACCGCCGGGGCGAACACTGAAGCTTTCTTT.

This rearrangement joins TRBV27 to TRBJ2-3, with 7 nucleotides matching TRBD1. Germline V gene sequence: CDR1 MNHEY, CDR2 SMNVEV (reference sequence). The CDR3 is made up of 12 amino acids. The trim removed 4 bases at V and 11 bases at J, leaving 6 bases unmatched. CDR3 nucleotides: TGTGCCAGCAGTTACGAGGGACAGCAGCAGTATTTT. This translates into CASSYEGQQQYF.

The chain recombines TRBV15 with TRBJ2-2; D unresolved. The CDR3 has 16 amino acids. Germline V CDR1 and CDR2: LNHNV, YYDKDF (reference sequence). Between the trimmed V and J ends, which lost 5 bases and 0 bases, there was a span of 13 bases. The CDR3 sequence: CATSVQPFANTGELFF. DNA for the CDR3: TGTGCCACCAGCGTACAGCCCTTCGCGAACACCGGGGAGCTGTTTTTT.

This clonotype occurred many times. The chain joins TRBV7-2 to TRBJ1-1; D call uncertain. V lost 1 base, J lost 3 bases, and 12 bases lay in between. The CDR3 is 15 amino acids. Germline V gene sequence: CDR1 SGHTA, CDR2 FQGNSA. CDR3 sequence reads: CASSLGRKAYTEAFF. The CDR3 nucleotides are TGTGCCAGCAGCTTAGGCCGTAAGGCGTACACTGAAGCTTTCTTT.

The chain couples TRBV12-3 or TRBV12-4 to TRBJ1-5; 7 nucleotides align to TRBD1. V gave up 7 bases and J gave up 5 bases; unmatched junction bases: 14. The CDR3 totals 16 residues. The CDR3 protein is CASNLRTGEGDQPQHF. The CDR3 nucleotides are TGTGCCAGCAATCTAAGGACAGGCGAGGGTGATCAGCCCCAGCATTTT.

The sample holds a few counts of this clonotype. The chain links TRBV6-1 to TRBJ1-2; D ambiguous. Germline assignment: CDR1 MNHNS and CDR2 SASEGT. V lost 5 bases and J lost 7, with 11 bases in between. The CDR3 covers 12 residues. CDR3 nucleotides: TGTGCCAGCAGTCAAGGACTGCTTGGCTACACCTTC. Translation: CASSQGLLGYTF.

The table lists this clonotype with many counts. The chain couples TRBV30 to TRBJ2-1; possibly TRBD1 or TRBD2 for D (8 bases each). Germline V gene sequence: CDR1 GTSNPN, CDR2 SVGIG (reference sequence). The V end was cut by 2 bases, the J end by 3 bases, with 14 bases between. This CDR3 contains 15 residues. Written as DNA, the CDR3 is TGTGCCTGGAGTCGCGGGGGGACAGGCTACAATGAGCAGTTCTTC. Translating gives CAWSRGGTGYNEQFF.

This clonotype was picked up many times. The J gene is TRBJ1-1, the V gene TRBV28; no firm D call. From germline, CDR1 is MDHEN and CDR2 SYDVKM. The CDR3 runs 16 residues. Trimming removed 2 bases from V and 0 bases from J, with 13 bases in between. CDR3 nucleotides: TGTGCCAGCAGTTTAAGCGGTGAATGGATGAACACTGAAGCTTTCTTT. Its protein product is CASSLSGEWMNTEAFF. The full variable domain, completed using reference TRBV28 and TRBJ1-1, is DVKVTQSSRYLVKRTGEKVFLECVQDMDHENMFWYRQDPGLGLRLIYFSYDVKMKEKGDIPEGYSVSREKKERFSLILESASTNQTSMYLCASSLSGEWMNTEAFFGQGTRLTVV.

This clonotype was counted ten times or more. J is TRBJ2-3 and V is TRBV11-2; D ambiguous. From germline, CDR1 is SGHAT and CDR2 FQNNGV. Trimming took off 1 base at V and 6 bases at J, with 8 bases between the two ends. The CDR3 totals 13 residues. CDR3 DNA: TGTGCCAGCAGCTTAGCCCCCAAGGATACGCAGTATTTT. This translates into CASSLAPKDTQYF.

This clonotype was seen at least ten times. The chain joins TRBV20-1 to TRBJ2-1; TRBD2 matches 9 bases. With 3 bases clipped from V and 5 bases from J, the junction kept 11 bases outside the gene matches. CDR3 length: 16 residues. From germline, CDR1 is DFQATT and CDR2 SNEGSKA (reference sequence). The CDR3 loop reads CSARPGLANFNNEQFF. The CDR3 nucleotides are TGCAGTGCTAGGCCGGGACTAGCTAATTTCAACAATGAGCAGTTCTTC.

In the case of this clonotype: A read error may produce the germline difference seen at one junction end. The chain joins TRBV7-2 to TRBJ2-3; D uncertain. CDR1 SGHTA and CDR2 FQGNSA come from the germline V gene. This CDR3 has 14 residues. CDR3 loop: CANSANGVTDTQYF. The DNA for the CDR3 is TGTGCCAACAGCGCAAATGGGGTCACAGATACGCAGTATTTT.

As to this clonotype: A much larger clone lies one base from this, so it may be a read error. V usage is TRBV3-1 and J usage is TRBJ2-5; weak D call: TRBD2 (6 bases). The CDR3 extends over 15 amino acids. Looked up from germline, CDR1 is LGHDT and CDR2 is YNNKEL (reference sequence). The ends were cut back, 4 bases at V and 5 bases at J, with 17 bases in the middle. The CDR3 nucleotides are TGTGCCAGCAGCCCCAGCGGGCCTGCCGGGGAGACCCAGTACTTC. It is translated as CASSPSGPAGETQYF.

V gene TRBV20-1 combines with J gene TRBJ2-6; D possibly uses TRBD1 or TRBD2 (5 bases each). The ends were cut back, 3 bases at V and 0 bases at J, with 12 bases in the middle. CDR3 size: 16 residues. Germline-derived CDR1 and CDR2 are DFQATT and SNEGSKA (reference sequence). CDR3 sequence reads: CSASPGRSSGANVLTF. The CDR3 nucleotides read TGCAGTGCTAGCCCGGGACGGAGCTCTGGGGCCAACGTCCTGACTTTC.

V is TRBV28 and J is TRBJ2-2, with a possible D match to TRBD2 (5 bases). The CDR3 covers 15 residues. V shed 6 bases and J shed 5 bases, with 16 bases lying between them. The germline CDR1 and CDR2 sequences are MDHEN and SYDVKM. The CDR3 coding sequence is TGTGCCAGCAGCCCCCCAGCGAGAGGGACCGGGGAGCTGTTTTTT. It translates to CASSPPARGTGELFF.

The chain uses TRBV18 and TRBJ2-7; 7 nucleotides line up with TRBD2. V lost 6 bases to trimming and J lost 3 bases; unmatched junction nucleotides: 8. The CDR3 has 14 residues. The germline V gene encodes CDR1 KGHSH and CDR2 LQKENI. In DNA form, the CDR3 reads TGTGCCAGCTCCCCCCTCCCGGGGGGCTACGAGCAGTACTTC. It translates to CASSPLPGGYEQYF.

This chain joins TRBV12-3 or TRBV12-4 and TRBJ1-1, with D hard to call. This CDR3 region has 16 residues. The V end lost 4 bases, the J end lost 0 bases, and 15 bases lay between the germline ends. The chain's CDR3 is CASSSPWLDLNTEAFF. The CDR3 nucleotides read TGTGCCAGCAGTTCACCTTGGCTAGACCTGAACACTGAAGCTTTCTTT.

Many counts were recorded for this clonotype. The chain has TRBV7-2 and TRBJ2-1; the match to TRBD2 covers 10 bases. Germline trimming cut 4 bases from V and 2 bases from J; bases unmatched to any gene: 5. Germline V gene sequence: CDR1 SGHTA, CDR2 FQGNSA. The CDR3 has 16 residues. For the CDR3, the DNA is TGTGCCAGCAGCTACCGGGGACTAGCGACCTACAATGAGCAGTTCTTC. This translates into CASSYRGLATYNEQFF. Full variable domain (remainder filled in from reference TRBV7-2 and TRBJ2-1): GAGVSQSPSNKVTEKGKDVELRCDPISGHTALYWYRQSLGQGLEFLIYFQGNSAPDKSGLPSDRFSAERTGGSVSTLTIQRTQQEDSAVYLCASSYRGLATYNEQFFGPGTRLTVL.

The chain is built from TRBV4-1 and TRBJ1-2; no reliable D call. Germline-derived CDR1 and CDR2 are MGHRA and YSYEKL. The CDR3 runs to 15 residues. V lost 2 bases and J lost 2, with 12 bases in between. The CDR3 DNA sequence: TGCGCCAGCAGCCAATCTGGCAGAGGAAACTATGGCTACACCTTC. It specifies CASSQSGRGNYGYTF.